The T cell receptor beta chain described here comes from a study of shared clonotypes between healthy human individuals. Study-level background: The plates for each donor numbered three CD4 naive, three CD4 memory, two CD8 naive and one CD8 memory. Broader study findings: Non-shared clonotypes showed lower generation probabilities than clonotypes common to all four donors. Sharing across four donors was highest in naive CD4 (around 5%) and lowest in memory CD8 (around 0.4%).

Germline CDR1 reads MNHEY; CDR2 reads SVGAGI. V dropped 2 bases and J dropped 3; count of bases not matched to a gene: 1. CDR3 length equals 15 residues. On this clone itself: Its specificity is unknown.

Repertoires were generated with immunoSEQ multiplex PCR, while TCRdb's copy carries only in-frame clones and drops some. The profile shows some 1,100,000 clones, about 84% of them singletons. This sequence originates from a man younger than 30 in good health. Some clones in this sample may be carry-over from other donors' samples. The sequenced sample was memory CD4+ T cells from PBMCs. Sample subset: CD45RA-negative fraction. The chain recombines TRBV6-5 with TRBJ2-3, with 11 bases identical to TRBD2. The CDR3 spells CASSYRTSGTDTQYF. As DNA, the CDR3 is TGTGCCAGCAGTTACCGGACTAGCGGGACAGATACGCAGTATTTT.